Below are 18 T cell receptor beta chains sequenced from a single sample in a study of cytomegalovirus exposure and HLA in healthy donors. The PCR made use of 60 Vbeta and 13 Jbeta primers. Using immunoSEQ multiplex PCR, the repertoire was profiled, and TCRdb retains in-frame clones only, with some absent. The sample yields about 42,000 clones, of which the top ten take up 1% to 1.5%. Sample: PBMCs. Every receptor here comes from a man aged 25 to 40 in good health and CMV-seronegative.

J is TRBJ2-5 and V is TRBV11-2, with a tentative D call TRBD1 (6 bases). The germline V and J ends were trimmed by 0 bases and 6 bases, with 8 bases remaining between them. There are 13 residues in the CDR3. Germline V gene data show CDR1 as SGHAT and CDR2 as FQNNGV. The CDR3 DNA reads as TGTGCCAGCAGCTTAGAAGGGGGTAAGACCCAGTACTTC. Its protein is CASSLEGGKTQYF.

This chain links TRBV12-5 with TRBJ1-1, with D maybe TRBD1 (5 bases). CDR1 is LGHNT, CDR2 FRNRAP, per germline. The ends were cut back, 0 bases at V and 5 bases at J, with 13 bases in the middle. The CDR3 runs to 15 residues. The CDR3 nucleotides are TGTGCTAGTGGTTTGGTAGCTGGGGGGAAAACTGAAGCTTTCTTT. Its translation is CASGLVAGGKTEAFF.

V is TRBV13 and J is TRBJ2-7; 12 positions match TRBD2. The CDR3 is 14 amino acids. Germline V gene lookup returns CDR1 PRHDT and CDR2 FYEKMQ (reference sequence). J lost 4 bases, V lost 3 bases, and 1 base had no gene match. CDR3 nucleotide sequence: TGTGCCAGCAGCTTTGGACTAGCGGGGTACGAGCAGTACTTC. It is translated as CASSFGLAGYEQYF.

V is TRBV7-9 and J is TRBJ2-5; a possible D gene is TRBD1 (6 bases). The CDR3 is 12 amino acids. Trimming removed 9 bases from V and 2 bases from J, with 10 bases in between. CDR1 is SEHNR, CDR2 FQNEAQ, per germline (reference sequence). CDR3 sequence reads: CASVTGQETQYF. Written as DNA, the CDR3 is TGTGCCAGTGTAACAGGGCAAGAGACCCAGTACTTC.

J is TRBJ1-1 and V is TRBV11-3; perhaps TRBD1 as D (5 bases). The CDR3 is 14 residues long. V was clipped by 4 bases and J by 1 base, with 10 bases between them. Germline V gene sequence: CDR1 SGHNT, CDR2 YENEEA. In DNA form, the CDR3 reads TGTGCCAGCAGCTCAGGGACTGGGAACACTGAAGCTTTCTTT. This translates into CASSSGTGNTEAFF.

The CDR3 nucleotides are TGCGCCAGCAGTGATCCGGACAGGGCGAACACTGAAGCTTTCTTT. It yields the protein CASSDPDRANTEAFF. V gene TRBV10-2 combines with J gene TRBJ1-1; TRBD1 agrees at 8 bases. The CDR3 sequence is 15 residues long. In germline, CDR1 is WSHSY, CDR2 SAAADI. V lost 3 bases to trimming and J lost 1 base; unmatched junction nucleotides: 4.

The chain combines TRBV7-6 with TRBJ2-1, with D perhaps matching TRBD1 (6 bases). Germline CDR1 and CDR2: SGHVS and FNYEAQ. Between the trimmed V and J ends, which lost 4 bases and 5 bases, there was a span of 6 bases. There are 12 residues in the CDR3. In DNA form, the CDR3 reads TGTGCCAGCAGCTACAGGGACAATGAGCAGTTCTTC. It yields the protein CASSYRDNEQFF.

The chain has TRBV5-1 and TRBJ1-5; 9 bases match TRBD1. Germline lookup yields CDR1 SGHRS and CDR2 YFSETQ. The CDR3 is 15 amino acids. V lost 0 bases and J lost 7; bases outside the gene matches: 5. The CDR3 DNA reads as TGCGCCAGCAGCTTGGGGGACAGGGCCCACCAGCCCCAGCATTTT. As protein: CASSLGDRAHQPQHF.

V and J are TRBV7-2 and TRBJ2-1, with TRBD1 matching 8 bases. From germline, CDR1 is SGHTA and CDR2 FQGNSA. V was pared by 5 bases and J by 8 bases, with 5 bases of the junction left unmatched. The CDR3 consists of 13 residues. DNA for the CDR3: TGTGCCAGCAGCACCGGGACAGGCTATGAGCAGTTCTTC. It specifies CASSTGTGYEQFF.

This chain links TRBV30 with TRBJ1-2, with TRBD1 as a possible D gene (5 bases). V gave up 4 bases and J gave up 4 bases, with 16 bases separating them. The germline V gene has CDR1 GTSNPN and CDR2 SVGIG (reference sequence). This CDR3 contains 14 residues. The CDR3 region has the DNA TGTGCCTGGATGTCGAGTGGGCAGGGCTATGGCTACACCTTC. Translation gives CAWMSSGQGYGYTF.

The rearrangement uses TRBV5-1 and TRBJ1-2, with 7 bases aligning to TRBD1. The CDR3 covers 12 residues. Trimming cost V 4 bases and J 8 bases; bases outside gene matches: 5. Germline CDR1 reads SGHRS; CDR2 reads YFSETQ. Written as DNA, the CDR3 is TGCGCCAGCAGCGTTGACAGGGCCGGCTACACCTTC. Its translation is CASSVDRAGYTF.

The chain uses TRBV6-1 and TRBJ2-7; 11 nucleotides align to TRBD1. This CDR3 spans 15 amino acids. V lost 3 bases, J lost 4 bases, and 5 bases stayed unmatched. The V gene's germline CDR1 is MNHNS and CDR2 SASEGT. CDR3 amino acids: CASSERTGGPYEQYF. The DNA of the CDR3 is TGTGCCAGCAGTGAGAGGACAGGGGGCCCGTACGAGCAGTACTTC.

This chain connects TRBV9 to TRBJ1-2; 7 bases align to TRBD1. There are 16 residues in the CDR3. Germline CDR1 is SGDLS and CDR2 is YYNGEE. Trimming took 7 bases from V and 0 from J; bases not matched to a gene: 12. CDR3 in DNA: TGTGCCAGCCGCGGGGGAACAGGGGCCACTAACTATGGCTACACCTTC. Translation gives CASRGGTGATNYGYTF. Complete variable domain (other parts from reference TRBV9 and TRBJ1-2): DSGVTQTPKHLITATGQRVTLRCSPRSGDLSVYWYQQSLDQGLQFLIQYYNGEERAKGNILERFSAQQFPDLHSELNLSSLELGDSALYFCASRGGTGATNYGYTFGSGTRLTVV.

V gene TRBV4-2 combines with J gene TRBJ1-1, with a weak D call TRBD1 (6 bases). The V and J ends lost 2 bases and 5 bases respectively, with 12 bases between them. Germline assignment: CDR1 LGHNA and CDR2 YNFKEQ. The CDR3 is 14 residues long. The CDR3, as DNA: TGTGCCAGCAGCCAATTGCGGGGGCATACTGAAGCTTTCTTT. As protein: CASSQLRGHTEAFF.

In DNA, the CDR3 is TGTGCCAGCCGGTTTGAGGGGGCCGGAGCTTTCTTT. The encoded protein is CASRFEGAGAFF. The rearrangement joins TRBV13 to TRBJ1-1; TRBD1 matches 7 bases. Germline V CDR1 and CDR2: PRHDT, FYEKMQ (reference sequence). CDR3 length: 12 amino acids. V shed 8 bases and J 10 bases; nucleotides not matched to a gene: 10.

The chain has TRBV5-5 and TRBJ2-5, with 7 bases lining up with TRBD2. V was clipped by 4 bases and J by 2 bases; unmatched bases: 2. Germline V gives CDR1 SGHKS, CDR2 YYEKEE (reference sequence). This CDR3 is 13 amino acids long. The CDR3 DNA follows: TGTGCCAGCAGCGCGGGAGCGCAAGAGACCCAGTACTTC. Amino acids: CASSAGAQETQYF.

The CDR3, as DNA: TGTGCCAGCAGTTACTCCGGAGAGACCCAGTACTTC. Residues: CASSYSGETQYF. This chain connects TRBV6-5 to TRBJ2-5; no definite D call. Germline V gives CDR1 MNHEY, CDR2 SVGAGI. Trimming removed 0 bases from V and 4 bases from J, with 3 bases in between. There are 12 residues in the CDR3.

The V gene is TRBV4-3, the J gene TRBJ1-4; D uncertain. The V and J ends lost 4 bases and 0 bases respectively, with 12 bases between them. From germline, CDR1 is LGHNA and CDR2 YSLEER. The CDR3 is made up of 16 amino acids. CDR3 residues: CASSRLPGTTNEKLFF. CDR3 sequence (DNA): TGCGCCAGCAGCCGCCTTCCGGGTACAACTAATGAAAAACTGTTTTTT.